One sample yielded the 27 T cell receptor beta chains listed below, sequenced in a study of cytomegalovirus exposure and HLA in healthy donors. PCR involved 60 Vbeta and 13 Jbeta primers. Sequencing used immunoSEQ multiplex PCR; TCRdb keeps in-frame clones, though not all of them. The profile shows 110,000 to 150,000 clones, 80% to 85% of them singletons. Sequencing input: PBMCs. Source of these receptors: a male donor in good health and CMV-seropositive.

CDR3: CASSSSGILQYF. The CDR3 DNA is TGTGCCAGCAGCTCATCAGGGATCCTGCAGTACTTC. V gene TRBV13 combines with J gene TRBJ2-5, with a weak D call TRBD1 (5 bases). CDR1 PRHDT and CDR2 FYEKMQ come from the germline V gene (reference sequence). The CDR3 runs to 12 residues. With 4 bases removed from V and 11 bases from J, the gap between germline ends came to 14 bases.

The CDR3 DNA reads as TGTGCCAGCAGCTTGCTGGGCGGGAGGACTGAAGCTTTCTTT. It specifies CASSLLGGRTEAFF. V usage is TRBV5-5 and J usage is TRBJ1-1; no reliable D call. V was trimmed by 1 base and J by 5 bases, leaving 12 bases between them. In germline, CDR1 is SGHKS, CDR2 YYEKEE (reference sequence). This CDR3 has 14 residues.

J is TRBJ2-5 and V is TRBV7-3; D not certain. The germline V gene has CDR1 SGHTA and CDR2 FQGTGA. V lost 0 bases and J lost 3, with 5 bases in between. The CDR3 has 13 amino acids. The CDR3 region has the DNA TGTGCCAGCAGCTTAACGCGAGAAGAGACCCAGTACTTC. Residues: CASSLTREETQYF.

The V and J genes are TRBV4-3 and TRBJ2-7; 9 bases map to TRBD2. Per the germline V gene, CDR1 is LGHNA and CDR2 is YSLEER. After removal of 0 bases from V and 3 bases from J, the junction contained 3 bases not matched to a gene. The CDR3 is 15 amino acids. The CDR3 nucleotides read TGCGCCAGCAGCCAAGAGCCTAGCGGGGACTACGAGCAGTACTTC. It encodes CASSQEPSGDYEQYF.

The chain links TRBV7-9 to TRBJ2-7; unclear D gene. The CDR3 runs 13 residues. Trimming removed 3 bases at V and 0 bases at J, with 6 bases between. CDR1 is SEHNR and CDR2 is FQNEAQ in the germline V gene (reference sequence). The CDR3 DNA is TGTGCCAGCAGCTTTGGCCCCTCCTACGAGCAGTACTTC. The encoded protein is CASSFGPSYEQYF.

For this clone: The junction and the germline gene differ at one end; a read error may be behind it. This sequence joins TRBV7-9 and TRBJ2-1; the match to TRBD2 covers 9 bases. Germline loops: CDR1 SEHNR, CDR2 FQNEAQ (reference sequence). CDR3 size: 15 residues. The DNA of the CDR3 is TGTGCCAACAGCTTCCGGACTAGCGTGAGAAATGAGCAGTTCTTC. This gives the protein CANSFRTSVRNEQFF.

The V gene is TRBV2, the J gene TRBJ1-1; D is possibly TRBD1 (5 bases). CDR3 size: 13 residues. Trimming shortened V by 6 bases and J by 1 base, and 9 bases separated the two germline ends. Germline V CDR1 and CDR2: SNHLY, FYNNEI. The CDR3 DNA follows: TGTGCCAGCAGGGGGCCGAGGAACACTGAAGCTTTCTTT. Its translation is CASRGPRNTEAFF.

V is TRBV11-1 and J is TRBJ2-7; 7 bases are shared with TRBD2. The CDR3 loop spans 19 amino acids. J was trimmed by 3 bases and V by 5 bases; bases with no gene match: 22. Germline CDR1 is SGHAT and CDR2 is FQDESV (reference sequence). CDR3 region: CASSPRRLRFSSGGYEQYF. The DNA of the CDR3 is TGTGCCAGCAGCCCGCGACGTTTAAGATTCTCTAGCGGTGGCTACGAGCAGTACTTC.

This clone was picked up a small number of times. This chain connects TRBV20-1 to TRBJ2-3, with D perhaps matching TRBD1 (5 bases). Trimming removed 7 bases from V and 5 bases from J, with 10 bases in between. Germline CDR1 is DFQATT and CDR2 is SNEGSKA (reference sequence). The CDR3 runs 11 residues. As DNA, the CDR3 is TGCAGTGTTAGCAGGGAAGATACGCAGTATTTT. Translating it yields CSVSREDTQYF.

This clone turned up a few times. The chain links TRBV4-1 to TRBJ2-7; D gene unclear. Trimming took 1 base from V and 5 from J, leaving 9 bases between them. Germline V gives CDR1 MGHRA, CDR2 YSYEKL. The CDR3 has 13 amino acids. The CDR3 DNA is TGCGCCAGCAGCCAAGTAGTGAATGACGAGCAGTACTTC. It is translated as CASSQVVNDEQYF.

DNA for the CDR3: TGCGCCAGCAGCTTGGGCGCTAGCGGGAGGGCCTACGAGCAGTACTTC. Its protein is CASSLGASGRAYEQYF. V and J are TRBV5-1 and TRBJ2-7; TRBD2 agrees at 12 bases. V lost 0 bases and J lost 2; bases outside the gene matches: 3. The CDR3 covers 16 residues. CDR1 SGHRS and CDR2 YFSETQ come from the germline V gene.

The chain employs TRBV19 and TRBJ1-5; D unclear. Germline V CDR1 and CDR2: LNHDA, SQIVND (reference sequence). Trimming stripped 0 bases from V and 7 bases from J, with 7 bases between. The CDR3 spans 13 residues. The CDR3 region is CASSIDERQPQHF. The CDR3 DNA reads TGTGCCAGTAGTATAGATGAGCGACAGCCCCAGCATTTT.

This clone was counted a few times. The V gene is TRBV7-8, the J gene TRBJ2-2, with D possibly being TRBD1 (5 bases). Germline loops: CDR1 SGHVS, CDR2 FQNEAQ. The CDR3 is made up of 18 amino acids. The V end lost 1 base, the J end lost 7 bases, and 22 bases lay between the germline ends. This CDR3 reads CASSLGRDRRLSRGELFF. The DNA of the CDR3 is TGTGCCAGCAGCTTAGGTCGAGACAGACGCCTAAGTCGCGGGGAGCTGTTTTTT.

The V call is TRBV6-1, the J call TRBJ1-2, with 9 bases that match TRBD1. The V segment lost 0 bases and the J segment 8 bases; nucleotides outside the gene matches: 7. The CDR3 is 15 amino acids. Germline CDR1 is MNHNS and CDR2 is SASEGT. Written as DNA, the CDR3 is TGTGCCAGCAGTGAAGCTCGTGACAGGGGGTTGGGCTACACCTTC. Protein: CASSEARDRGLGYTF.

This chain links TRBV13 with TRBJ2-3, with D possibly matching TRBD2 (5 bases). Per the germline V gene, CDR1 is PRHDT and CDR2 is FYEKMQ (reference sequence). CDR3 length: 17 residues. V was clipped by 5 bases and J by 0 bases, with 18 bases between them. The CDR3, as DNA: TGTGCCAGCAGCAGGACTTTCTGGGGAGAGAGCACAGATACGCAGTATTTT. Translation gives CASSRTFWGESTDTQYF.

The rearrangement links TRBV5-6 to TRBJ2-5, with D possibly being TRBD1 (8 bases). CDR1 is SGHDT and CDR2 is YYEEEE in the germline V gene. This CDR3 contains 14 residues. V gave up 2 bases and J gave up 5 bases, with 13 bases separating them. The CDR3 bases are TGTGCCAGCAGCTTAAAACAGGGGGGGGAGACCCAGTACTTC. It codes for CASSLKQGGETQYF.

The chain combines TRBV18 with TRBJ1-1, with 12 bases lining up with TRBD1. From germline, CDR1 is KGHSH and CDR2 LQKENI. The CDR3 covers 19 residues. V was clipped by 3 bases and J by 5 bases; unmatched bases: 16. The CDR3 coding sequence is TGTGCCAGCTCACCGCAATTTCTTTCGGGACAGGGGGCCGGGACTGAAGCTTTCTTT. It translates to CASSPQFLSGQGAGTEAFF.

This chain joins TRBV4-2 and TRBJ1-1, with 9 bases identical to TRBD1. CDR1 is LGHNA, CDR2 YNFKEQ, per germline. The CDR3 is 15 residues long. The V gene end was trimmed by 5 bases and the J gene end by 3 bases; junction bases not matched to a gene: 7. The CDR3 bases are TGTGCCAGCAGCTTACAGGGGGCAGGGTACACTGAAGCTTTCTTT. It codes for CASSLQGAGYTEAFF.

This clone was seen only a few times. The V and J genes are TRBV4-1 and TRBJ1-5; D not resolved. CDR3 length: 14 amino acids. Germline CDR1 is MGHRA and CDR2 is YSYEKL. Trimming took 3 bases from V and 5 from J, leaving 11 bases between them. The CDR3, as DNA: TGCGCCAGCAGCCAGACTACCCGGGATCAGCCCCAGCATTTT. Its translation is CASSQTTRDQPQHF.

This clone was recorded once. The CDR3 loop is CASSIAAGVGETQYF. CDR3 sequence (DNA): TGTGCCAGTAGTATAGCGGCGGGAGTCGGAGAGACCCAGTACTTC. The chain recombines TRBV19 with TRBJ2-5, with TRBD2 matching 7 bases. The CDR3 is made up of 15 amino acids. The trim removed 1 base at V and 4 bases at J, leaving 6 bases unmatched. The V gene's germline CDR1 is LNHDA and CDR2 SQIVND (reference sequence).

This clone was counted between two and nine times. CDR3 bases: TGTGCCAGCAGACCGGACAATTACTATGGCTACACCTTC. Protein product: CASRPDNYYGYTF. The chain employs TRBV7-9 and TRBJ1-2; possible D gene TRBD1, 5 bases. The CDR3 runs to 13 residues. The V gene's germline CDR1 is SEHNR and CDR2 FQNEAQ (reference sequence). The V end was cut by 6 bases, the J end by 3 bases, with 11 bases between.

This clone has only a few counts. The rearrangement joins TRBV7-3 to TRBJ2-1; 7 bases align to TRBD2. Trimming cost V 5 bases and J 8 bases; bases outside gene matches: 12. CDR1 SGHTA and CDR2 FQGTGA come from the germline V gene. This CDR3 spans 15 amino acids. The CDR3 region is CASSHLGRAFDEQFF. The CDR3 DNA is TGTGCCAGCAGCCACTTGGGGAGGGCCTTTGATGAGCAGTTCTTC.

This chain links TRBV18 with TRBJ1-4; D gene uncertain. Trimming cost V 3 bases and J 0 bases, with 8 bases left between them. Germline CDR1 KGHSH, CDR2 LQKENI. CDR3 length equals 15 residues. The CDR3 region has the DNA TGTGCCAGCTCACCTCAACAGTCAACTAATGAAAAACTGTTTTTT. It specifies CASSPQQSTNEKLFF.

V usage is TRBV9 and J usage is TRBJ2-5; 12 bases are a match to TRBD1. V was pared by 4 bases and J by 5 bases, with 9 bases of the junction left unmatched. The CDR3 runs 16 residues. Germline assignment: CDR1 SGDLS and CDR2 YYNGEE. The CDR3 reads CASSPPGQGAPETQYF. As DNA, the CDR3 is TGTGCCAGCAGCCCCCCGGGACAGGGGGCACCGGAGACCCAGTACTTC.

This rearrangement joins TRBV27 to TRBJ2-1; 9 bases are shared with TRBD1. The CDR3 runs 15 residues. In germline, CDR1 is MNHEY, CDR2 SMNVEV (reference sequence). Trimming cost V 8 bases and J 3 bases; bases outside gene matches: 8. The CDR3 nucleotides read TGTGCCAGCGTAACTAGACAGGGGGACTACAATGAGCAGTTCTTC. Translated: CASVTRQGDYNEQFF.

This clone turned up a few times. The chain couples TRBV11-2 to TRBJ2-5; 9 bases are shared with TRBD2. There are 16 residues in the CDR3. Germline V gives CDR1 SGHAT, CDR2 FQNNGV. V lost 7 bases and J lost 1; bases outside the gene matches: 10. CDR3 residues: CASNLAGWGSQETQYF. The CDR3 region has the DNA TGTGCCAGCAACCTAGCGGGGTGGGGCAGCCAAGAGACCCAGTACTTC. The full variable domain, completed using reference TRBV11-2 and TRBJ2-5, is EAGVAQSPRYKIIEKRQSVAFWCNPISGHATLYWYQQILGQGPKLLIQFQNNGVVDDSQLPKDRFSAERLKGVDSTLKIQPAKLEDSAVYLCASNLAGWGSQETQYFGPGTRLLVL.

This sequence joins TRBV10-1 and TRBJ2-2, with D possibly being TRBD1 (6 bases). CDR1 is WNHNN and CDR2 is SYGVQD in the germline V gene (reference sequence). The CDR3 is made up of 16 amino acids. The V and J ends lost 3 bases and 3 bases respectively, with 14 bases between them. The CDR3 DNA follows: TGCGCCAGCAGTGATTACAGGGCTTCGGACACCGGGGAGCTGTTTTTT. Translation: CASSDYRASDTGELFF.